A selection of T cell receptor beta chains follows, all from one sample in a study of T-cell reconstitution after alpha-beta-depleted transplantation in children. MiXCR was run by TCRdb on the PCR reads, yielding one entry per CDR3 protein. The sample includes 300,000 to 350,000 distinct CDR3 sequences, roughly 16% of them seen just once. Sequencing was performed on PBMCs, mostly from graft donor cells, taken 360 days after TCRalphabeta/CD19-depleted stem cell transplant. The receptors originated from a male patient aged 2 to 9 who had a stem cell transplant for acute lymphoblastic leukemia, so the T cells may come from the graft donor. The CDR3 runs from the conserved cysteine through the conserved F or W. D genes are given only for firm matches. Clone size is shown for a subset of rows, as once, few, many or a class of expanded clone.

d_call: -
j_call: TRBJ2-7
v_call: TRBV12-3/TRBV12-4
clone_size: many
cdr3_nt: TGTGCCAGCAGCCCTCCTGGAGGGTGGCGAGGGGGGACCCCCTACGAGCAGTACTTC
cdr3_aa: CASSPPGGWRGGTPYEQYF

d_call: TRBD2
j_call: TRBJ2-7
v_call: TRBV28
clone_size: few
cdr3_nt: TGTGCCAGCAGTGACCTCTTGGGACTAGCGGGCCTAATCTCCTACGAGCAGTACTTC
cdr3_aa: CASSDLLGLAGLISYEQYF

d_call: TRBD2
j_call: TRBJ2-7
v_call: TRBV27
clone_size: few
cdr3_nt: TGTGCCAGCAGTTTGGGTGTAGGACTAGGATCTAACGAGCAGTACTTC
cdr3_aa: CASSLGVGLGSNEQYF

d_call: -
j_call: TRBJ2-1
v_call: TRBV27
clone_size: few
cdr3_nt: TGTGCCACCAGGAATATAGAGGAGCAGTTCTTC
cdr3_aa: CATRNIEEQFF

d_call: TRBD1
j_call: TRBJ1-5
v_call: TRBV7-2
clone_size: many
cdr3_nt: TGTGCCAGCAGCACCACAGGGGGCGAGAATCAGCCCCAGCATTTT
cdr3_aa: CASSTTGGENQPQHF

d_call: -
j_call: TRBJ2-2
v_call: TRBV30
clone_size: -
cdr3_nt: TGTGCCTGGAGTGACCTTACCGGGGAGCTGTTTTTT
cdr3_aa: CAWSDLTGELFF

d_call: -
j_call: TRBJ2-7
v_call: TRBV29-1
clone_size: -
cdr3_nt: TGCAGCGTTGATCCGGGGACCTACGAGCAGTACTTC
cdr3_aa: CSVDPGTYEQYF

d_call: -
j_call: TRBJ2-1
v_call: TRBV27
clone_size: few
cdr3_nt: TGTGCCAGCGGTACGTTAGCGGACTCCTACAATGAGCAGTTCTTC
cdr3_aa: CASGTLADSYNEQFF

d_call: -
j_call: TRBJ1-4
v_call: TRBV6-5
clone_size: few
cdr3_nt: TGTGCCAGCAGTTACAGGTGGACTACTAATGAAAAACTGTTTTTT
cdr3_aa: CASSYRWTTNEKLFF

d_call: -
j_call: TRBJ2-3
v_call: TRBV12-3/TRBV12-4
clone_size: few
cdr3_nt: TGTGCCAGCAGTTTAGTTGGGCAGTCAGATACGCAGTATTTT
cdr3_aa: CASSLVGQSDTQYF

d_call: -
j_call: TRBJ2-5
v_call: TRBV12-3/TRBV12-4
clone_size: many
cdr3_nt: TGTGCCAGCAGTTTAGTGCGAGAGACCCAGTACTTC
cdr3_aa: CASSLVRETQYF

d_call: TRBD1
j_call: TRBJ2-7
v_call: TRBV29-1
clone_size: -
cdr3_nt: TGCAGCGTTGAGGGGACAGGGAACGACTACGAGCAGTACTTC
cdr3_aa: CSVEGTGNDYEQYF

d_call: -
j_call: TRBJ2-5
v_call: TRBV20-1
clone_size: few
cdr3_nt: TGCAGTGCTAGAAAGACAGCAGAAGAGACCCAGTACTTC
cdr3_aa: CSARKTAEETQYF

d_call: -
j_call: TRBJ2-2
v_call: TRBV12-3/TRBV12-4
clone_size: many
cdr3_nt: TGTGCCAGCAGTTTTGGGTGGGAGGCTTTGAACACCGGGGAGCTGTTTTTT
cdr3_aa: CASSFGWEALNTGELFF

d_call: TRBD2
j_call: TRBJ2-5
v_call: TRBV7-6
clone_size: -
cdr3_nt: TGTGCCAGCAGCTCCCCCAGCGGGAGATCGGATGAGACCCAGTACTTC
cdr3_aa: CASSSPSGRSDETQYF

d_call: -
j_call: TRBJ2-7
v_call: TRBV12-3/TRBV12-4
clone_size: -
cdr3_nt: TGTGCCAGCAGTTTGAACAGACCCGAGCAGTACTTC
cdr3_aa: CASSLNRPEQYF

d_call: -
j_call: TRBJ2-7
v_call: TRBV7-2
clone_size: -
cdr3_nt: TGTGCCAGCAGCTCCTGGAGGGCCTACGAGCAGTACTTC
cdr3_aa: CASSSWRAYEQYF

d_call: TRBD1
j_call: TRBJ1-2
v_call: TRBV10-3
clone_size: -
cdr3_nt: TGTGCCATCAGCGGGACAGGGGGCAGCTATGGCTACACCTTC
cdr3_aa: CAISGTGGSYGYTF

d_call: -
j_call: TRBJ2-5
v_call: TRBV7-2
clone_size: -
cdr3_nt: TGTGCCAGCAGCCATGGGTGGGGGACCCAGTACTTC
cdr3_aa: CASSHGWGTQYF

d_call: TRBD1
j_call: TRBJ1-1
v_call: TRBV28
clone_size: many
cdr3_nt: TGTGCCAGCAGTTCCCTCCGGGACAGCAACACTGAAGCTTTCTTT
cdr3_aa: CASSSLRDSNTEAFF

d_call: TRBD1
j_call: TRBJ1-1
v_call: TRBV7-9
clone_size: few
cdr3_nt: TGTGCCAGCAGCTTTGACAGGGGATGGGGCACTGAAGCTTTCTTT
cdr3_aa: CASSFDRGWGTEAFF

d_call: TRBD2
j_call: TRBJ2-7
v_call: TRBV5-1
clone_size: -
cdr3_nt: TGCGCCAGCAGCCCCGTTGGGACTAGTACCCACGAGCAGTACTTC
cdr3_aa: CASSPVGTSTHEQYF

d_call: -
j_call: TRBJ2-5
v_call: TRBV20-1
clone_size: -
cdr3_nt: TGCAGTGCTAAGCGCCGGGATCTCCAAGAGACCCAGTACTTC
cdr3_aa: CSAKRRDLQETQYF

d_call: TRBD2
j_call: TRBJ2-1
v_call: TRBV29-1
clone_size: few
cdr3_nt: TGCAGCGTTGAAGGCCTAGCGGGCTACTACAATGAGCAGTTCTTC
cdr3_aa: CSVEGLAGYYNEQFF

d_call: -
j_call: TRBJ2-2
v_call: TRBV3-1
clone_size: few
cdr3_nt: TGTGCCAGCAGCCAGGGGTCGGGCACCGGGGAGCTGTTTTTT
cdr3_aa: CASSQGSGTGELFF

d_call: TRBD1
j_call: TRBJ2-7
v_call: TRBV12-3/TRBV12-4
clone_size: -
cdr3_nt: TGTGCCAGCAGCCGAATTGGACAGGGGGGCCACGAGCAGTACTTC
cdr3_aa: CASSRIGQGGHEQYF

d_call: -
j_call: TRBJ2-3
v_call: TRBV5-1
clone_size: few
cdr3_nt: TGCGCCAGCAGCTTGGCCCAGGTGACAGATACGCAGTATTTT
cdr3_aa: CASSLAQVTDTQYF

d_call: -
j_call: TRBJ2-7
v_call: TRBV28
clone_size: many
cdr3_nt: TGTGCCAGCAGTCCCCCCTTGTCAGGTTACGAGCAGTACTTC
cdr3_aa: CASSPPLSGYEQYF

d_call: -
j_call: TRBJ2-7
v_call: TRBV12-5
clone_size: few
cdr3_nt: TGTGCTAGTGGTTTGCAGACCAGGGAGCAGTACTTC
cdr3_aa: CASGLQTREQYF

d_call: TRBD2
j_call: TRBJ2-3
v_call: TRBV20-1
clone_size: -
cdr3_nt: TGCAGTGCAAACAGCGGGAGGGCCCACACAGATACGCAGTATTTT
cdr3_aa: CSANSGRAHTDTQYF

d_call: TRBD1
j_call: TRBJ2-7
v_call: TRBV20-1
clone_size: -
cdr3_nt: TGCAGTGCTAGCGACAGGGACCGCCTCGGCGAGCAGTACTTC
cdr3_aa: CSASDRDRLGEQYF

d_call: -
j_call: TRBJ2-1
v_call: TRBV6-1
clone_size: few
cdr3_nt: TGTGCCAGCAGTCTAGGGGCGGCAGGGGGGATTGAGCAGTTCTTC
cdr3_aa: CASSLGAAGGIEQFF

d_call: -
j_call: TRBJ2-1
v_call: TRBV12-3/TRBV12-4
clone_size: many
cdr3_nt: TGTGCCAGCAGTTTAGGGGCTAGGGATGAGCAGTTCTTC
cdr3_aa: CASSLGARDEQFF

d_call: -
j_call: TRBJ2-3
v_call: TRBV20-1
clone_size: few
cdr3_nt: TGCAGTGCCAGTGATGAGGGGAACACAGATACGCAGTATTTT
cdr3_aa: CSASDEGNTDTQYF

d_call: TRBD1
j_call: TRBJ1-2
v_call: TRBV28
clone_size: few
cdr3_nt: TGTGCCAGCAGTATACGGACAGGGATGGGCGGCTACACCTTC
cdr3_aa: CASSIRTGMGGYTF